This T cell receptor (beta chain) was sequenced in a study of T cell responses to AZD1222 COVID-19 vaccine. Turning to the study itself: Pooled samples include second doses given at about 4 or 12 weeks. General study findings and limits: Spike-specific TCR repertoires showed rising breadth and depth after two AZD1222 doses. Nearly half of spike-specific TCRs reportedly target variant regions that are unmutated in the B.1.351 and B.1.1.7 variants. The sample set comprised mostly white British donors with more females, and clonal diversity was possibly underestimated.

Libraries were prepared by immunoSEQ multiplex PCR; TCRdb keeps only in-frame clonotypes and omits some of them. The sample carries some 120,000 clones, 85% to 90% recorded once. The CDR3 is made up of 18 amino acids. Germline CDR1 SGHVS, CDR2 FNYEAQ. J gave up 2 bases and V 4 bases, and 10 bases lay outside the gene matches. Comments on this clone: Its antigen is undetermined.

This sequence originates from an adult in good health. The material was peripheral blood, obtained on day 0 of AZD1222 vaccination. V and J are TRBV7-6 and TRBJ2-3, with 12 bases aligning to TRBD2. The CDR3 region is CASSWFSTSGGATDTQYF. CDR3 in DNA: TGTGCCAGCAGCTGGTTTTCGACTAGCGGGGGTGCCACAGATACGCAGTATTTT.